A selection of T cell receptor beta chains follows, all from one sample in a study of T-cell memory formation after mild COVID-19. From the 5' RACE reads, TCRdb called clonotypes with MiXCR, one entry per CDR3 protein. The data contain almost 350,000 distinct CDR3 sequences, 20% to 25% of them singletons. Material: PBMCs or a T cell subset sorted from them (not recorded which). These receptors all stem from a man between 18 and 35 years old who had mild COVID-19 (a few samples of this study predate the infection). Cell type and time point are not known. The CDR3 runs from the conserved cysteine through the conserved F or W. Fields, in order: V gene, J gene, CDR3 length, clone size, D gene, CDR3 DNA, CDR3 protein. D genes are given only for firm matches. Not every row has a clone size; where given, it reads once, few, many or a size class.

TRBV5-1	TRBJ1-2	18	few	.	TGCGCCAGCAGCCCACACACAGGGCTCTCCGATTCCCTCTATGGCTACACCTTC	CASSPHTGLSDSLYGYTF
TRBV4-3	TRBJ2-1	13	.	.	TGCGCCAGCAGCCACCCTGACCCATATGAGCAGTTCTTC	CASSHPDPYEQFF
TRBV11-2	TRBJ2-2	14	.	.	TGTGCCAGCAGCTTAGATTGGGCTTCCGGGGAGCTGTTTTTT	CASSLDWASGELFF
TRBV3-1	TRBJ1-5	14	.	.	TGTGCCAGCAGCCAAGATTCGGTGAATCAGCCCCAGCATTTT	CASSQDSVNQPQHF
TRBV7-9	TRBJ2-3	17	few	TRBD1	TGTGCCAGCAGCGACGCTTCCGGACAGGGGTTCACAGATACGCAGTATTTT	CASSDASGQGFTDTQYF
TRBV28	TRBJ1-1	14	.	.	TGTGCCAGCAGACCCCGCCGGGGGGAGGCTGAAGCTTTCTTT	CASRPRRGEAEAFF
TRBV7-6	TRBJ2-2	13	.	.	TGTGCCAGCAGCTCTAGTAGCACCGGGGAGCTGATTTTT	CASSSSSTGELIF
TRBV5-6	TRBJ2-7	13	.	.	TGTGCCAGCAGCTCTACGGGGCTCTACGAGCAGTACTTC	CASSSTGLYEQYF
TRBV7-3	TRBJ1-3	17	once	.	TGTGCCAGCAGCCTCCCTCCCAGGGGAATCGGGCGAAACACCATATATTTT	CASSLPPRGIGRNTIYF
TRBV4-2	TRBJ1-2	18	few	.	TGTGCCAGCAGCCAGACCGTCGGGGGTCTCGAGAGGTCCTATGGCTACACCTTC	CASSQTVGGLERSYGYTF
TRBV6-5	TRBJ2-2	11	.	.	TGTGCCAGCAATGCAGGGGGGGAGCTGTTTTTT	CASNAGGELFF
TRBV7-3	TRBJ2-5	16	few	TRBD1	TGTGCCAGCAGCCCCCAGACAGGGATGGGCGGGGAGACCCAGTACTTC	CASSPQTGMGGETQYF
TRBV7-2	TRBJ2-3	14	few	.	TGTGCCAGCAGCTTACGGGGAGTCCACGATACGCAGTATTTT	CASSLRGVHDTQYF
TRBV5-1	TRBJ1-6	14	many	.	TGCGCCAGCAGCTTGGGGATTGATAATTCACCCCTCCACTTT	CASSLGIDNSPLHF
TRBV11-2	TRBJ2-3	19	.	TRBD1	TGTGCCAGCAGCTTCGCCGAGATACGACGGACAGGGGTGGGGGATACGCAGTATTTT	CASSFAEIRRTGVGDTQYF
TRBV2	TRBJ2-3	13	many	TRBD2	TGTGCCAGCAGTCGGGACTACACAGATACGCAGTATTTT	CASSRDYTDTQYF
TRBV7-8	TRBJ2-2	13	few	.	TGTGCCAGCAGAAAGGGGGGCACCGGGGAGCTGTTTTTT	CASRKGGTGELFF
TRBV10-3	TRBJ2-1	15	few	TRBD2	TGTGCCATCAGTGAAGGGCTAGCGGGGGAAAATGAGCAGTTCTTC	CAISEGLAGENEQFF
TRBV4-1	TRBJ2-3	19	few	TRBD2	TGCGCCAGCAGCCTCCCCGGGACTAGCGGGGGTCCTAGCACAGATACGCAGTATTTT	CASSLPGTSGGPSTDTQYF
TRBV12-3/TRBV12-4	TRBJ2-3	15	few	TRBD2	TGTGCCAGCAGTTTCCGACTAGCGCAAACAGATACGCAGTATTTT	CASSFRLAQTDTQYF
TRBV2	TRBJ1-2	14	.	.	TGTGCCAGCAGGAGTCCCGACACTTGGTATGGCTACACCTTC	CASRSPDTWYGYTF
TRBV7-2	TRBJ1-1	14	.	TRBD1	TGTGCCAGCAGGGTGACAGGGTTGAACACTGAAGCTTTCTTT	CASRVTGLNTEAFF
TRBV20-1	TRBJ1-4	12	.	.	TGCAGTGTGGGGGGCCGGCGCGAAAAACTGTTTTTT	CSVGGRREKLFF
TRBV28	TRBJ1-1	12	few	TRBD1	TGTGCCAGCAGTTTTTCGGGGACAGGAGCTTTCTTT	CASSFSGTGAFF
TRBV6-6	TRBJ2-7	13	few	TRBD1	TGTGCCAGCAGGGGACAGCCATCCTACGAGCAGTACTTC	CASRGQPSYEQYF
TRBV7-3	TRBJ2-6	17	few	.	TGTGCCAGCAGCTTAAGACCGCGGGGGCTTGGGGCCAACGTCCTGACTTTC	CASSLRPRGLGANVLTF
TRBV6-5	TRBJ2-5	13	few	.	TGTGCCAGCAGGGCAACTAGCCCAGAGACCCAGTACTTC	CASRATSPETQYF
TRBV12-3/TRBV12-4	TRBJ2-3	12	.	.	TGTGCCAGCAGTTTAAGCGTGACTACGGAGTATTTT	CASSLSVTTEYF
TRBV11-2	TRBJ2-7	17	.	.	TGTGCCAGCAGCTCGGGGATGGGCCCATCTCCTAGCTACGAGCAGTACTTC	CASSSGMGPSPSYEQYF
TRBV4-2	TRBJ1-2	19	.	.	TGTGCCAGCAGCCAAGTAAGCAGGAAGGGGGGAATACCCATCTATGGCTACACCTTC	CASSQVSRKGGIPIYGYTF
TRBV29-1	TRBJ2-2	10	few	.	TGCAGCTTTACACCCGGGGAGCTGTTTTTT	CSFTPGELFF
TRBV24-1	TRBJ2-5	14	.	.	TGTGCCACCAGTGATTCCAGGGAAGCTGAGACCCAGTACTTC	CATSDSREAETQYF
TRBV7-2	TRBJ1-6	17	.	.	TGTGCCAGCAGCTTATATGTGTCTGCAGGGAGAAATTCACCCCTCCACTTT	CASSLYVSAGRNSPLHF
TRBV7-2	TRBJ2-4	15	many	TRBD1	TGTGCCAGCAGCAACCCGACAGGGGGATTAAACATTCAGTACTTC	CASSNPTGGLNIQYF
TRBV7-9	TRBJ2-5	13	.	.	TGTGCCAGCAGCCGCAGGGAAACGGAGACCCAGTACTTC	CASSRRETETQYF
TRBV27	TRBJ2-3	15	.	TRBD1	TGTGCCAGCAGCTGGGGGACAGACGGCACAGATACGCAGTATTTT	CASSWGTDGTDTQYF
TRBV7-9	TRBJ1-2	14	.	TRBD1	TGTGCCAGCAGCTTAGCGGGACAGCCGAGAGGCTACACCTTC	CASSLAGQPRGYTF
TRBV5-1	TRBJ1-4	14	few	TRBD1	TGCGCCAGCAGCTTACGACAGGGTGGTGAAAAACTGTTTTTT	CASSLRQGGEKLFF
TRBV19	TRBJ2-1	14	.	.	TGTGCCACCTCCGCGGGGGCGGGGTACAATGAGCAGTTCTTC	CATSAGAGYNEQFF
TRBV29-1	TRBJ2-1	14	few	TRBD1	TGCAGCGTACACGGACAGGGCCCCTACAATGAGCAGTTCTTC	CSVHGQGPYNEQFF
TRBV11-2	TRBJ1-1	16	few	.	TGTGCCAGCAGTTTCACCCGATGGGGGAGGAACACTGAAGCTTTCTTT	CASSFTRWGRNTEAFF
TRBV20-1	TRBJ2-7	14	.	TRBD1	TGCAGTGCTAGTGGACAGGGGGCAAATGACGAGCAGTACTTC	CSASGQGANDEQYF
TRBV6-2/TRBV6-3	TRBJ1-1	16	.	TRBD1	TGTGCCAGCAGTTACTCGGGGACAGGGTTGAACACTGAAGCTTTCTTT	CASSYSGTGLNTEAFF
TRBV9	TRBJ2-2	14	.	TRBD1	TGTGCCAGCAGCGCCTCGTCAGGGGGCAGGGAGCTGTTTTTT	CASSASSGGRELFF
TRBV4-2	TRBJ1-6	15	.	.	TGTGCCAGCAGCCGGGGGGACACTAACGCCTCACCCCTCCACTTT	CASSRGDTNASPLHF
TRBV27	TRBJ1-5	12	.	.	TGTGCCAGCGGATTAGGAGATCAGCCCCAGCATTTT	CASGLGDQPQHF
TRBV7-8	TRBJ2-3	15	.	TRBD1	TGTGCCAGCAGATCGGGACAGGGGGTGACAGATACGCAGTATTTT	CASRSGQGVTDTQYF